This T cell receptor (beta chain) was captured by sequencing in a study of blood T cell repertoires in COVID-19. The V segment lost 6 bases and the J segment 7 bases; nucleotides outside the gene matches: 13. The CDR3 is 15 amino acids. Germline V CDR1 and CDR2: SNHLY, FYNNEI. Using immunoSEQ multiplex PCR, the repertoire was profiled, and TCRdb retains in-frame clones only, with some absent. The sample records tens of thousands of clones, under 85% being singletons. The chain recombines TRBV2 with TRBJ2-7, with 9 bases identical to TRBD1. The TCR originated in a human donor in a cohort sampled during active COVID-19. Sample: peripheral blood. CDR3 sequence reads: CASRQTGGSYREQYF. The CDR3 nucleotides read TGTGCCAGCAGGCAGACAGGGGGGTCGTACCGGGAGCAGTACTTC.